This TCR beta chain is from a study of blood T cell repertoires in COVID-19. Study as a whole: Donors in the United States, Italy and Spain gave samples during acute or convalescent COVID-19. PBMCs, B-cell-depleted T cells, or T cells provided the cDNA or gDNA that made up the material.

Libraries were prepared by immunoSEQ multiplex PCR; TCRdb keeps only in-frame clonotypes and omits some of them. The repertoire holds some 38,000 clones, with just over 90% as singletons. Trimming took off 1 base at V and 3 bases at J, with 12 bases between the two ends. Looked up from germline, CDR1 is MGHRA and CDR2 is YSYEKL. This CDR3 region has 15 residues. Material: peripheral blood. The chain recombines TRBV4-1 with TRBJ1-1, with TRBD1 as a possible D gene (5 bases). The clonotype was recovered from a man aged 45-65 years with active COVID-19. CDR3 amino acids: CASSQAPGGYTEAFF. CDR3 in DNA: TGCGCCAGCAGCCAAGCCCCGGGGGGTTACACTGAAGCTTTCTTT.